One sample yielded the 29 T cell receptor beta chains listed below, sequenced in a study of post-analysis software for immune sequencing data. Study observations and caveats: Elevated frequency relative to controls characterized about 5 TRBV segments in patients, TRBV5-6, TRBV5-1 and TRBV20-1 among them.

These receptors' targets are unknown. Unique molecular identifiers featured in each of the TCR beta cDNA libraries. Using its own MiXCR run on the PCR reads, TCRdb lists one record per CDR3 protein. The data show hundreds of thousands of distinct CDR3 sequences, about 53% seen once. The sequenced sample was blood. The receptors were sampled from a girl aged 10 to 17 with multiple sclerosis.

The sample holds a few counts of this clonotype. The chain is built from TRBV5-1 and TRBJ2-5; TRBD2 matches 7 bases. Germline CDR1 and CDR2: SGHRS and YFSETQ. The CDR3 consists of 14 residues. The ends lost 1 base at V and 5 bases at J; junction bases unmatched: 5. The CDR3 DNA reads TGCGCCAGCAGCTTGTTTCGGGGAGGGGAGACCCAGTACTTC. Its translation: CASSLFRGGETQYF.

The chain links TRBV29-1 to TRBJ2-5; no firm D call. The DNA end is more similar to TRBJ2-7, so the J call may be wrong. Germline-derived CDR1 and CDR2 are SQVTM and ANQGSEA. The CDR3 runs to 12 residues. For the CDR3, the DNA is TGCAGCGTTGTCCTCTCCCCGTACGAGCAGTACTTC. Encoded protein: CSVVLSPYEQYF.

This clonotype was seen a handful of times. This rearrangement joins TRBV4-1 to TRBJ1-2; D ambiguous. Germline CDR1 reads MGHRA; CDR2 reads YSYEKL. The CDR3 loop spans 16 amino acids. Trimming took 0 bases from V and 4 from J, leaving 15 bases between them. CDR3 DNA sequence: TGCGCCAGCAGCCAAGAAGGGCCGGCGGACCCCTATGGCTACACCTTC. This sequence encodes CASSQEGPADPYGYTF.

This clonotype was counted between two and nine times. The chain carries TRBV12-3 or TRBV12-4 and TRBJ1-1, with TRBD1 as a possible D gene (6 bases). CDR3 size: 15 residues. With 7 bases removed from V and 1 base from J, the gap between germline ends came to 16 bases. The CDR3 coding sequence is TGTGCCAGCAACCCACGGGGCAGGGGGAACACTGAAGCTTTCTTT. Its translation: CASNPRGRGNTEAFF.

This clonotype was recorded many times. CDR3 coding DNA: TGCAGTGCTAGAGAGCCGCCGCGGGTACCCCTTGCGGATACGCAGTATTTT. Translated: CSAREPPRVPLADTQYF. This chain joins TRBV20-1 and TRBJ2-3; D might be TRBD2 (5 bases). Germline assignment: CDR1 DFQATT and CDR2 SNEGSKA (reference sequence). This CDR3 is built from 17 residues. V was trimmed by 0 bases and J by 6 bases, leaving 22 bases between them.

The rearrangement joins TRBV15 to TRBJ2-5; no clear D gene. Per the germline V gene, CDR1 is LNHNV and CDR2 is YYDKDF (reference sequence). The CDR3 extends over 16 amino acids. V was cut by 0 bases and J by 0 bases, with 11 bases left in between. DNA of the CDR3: TGTGCCACCAGCAGAGATGGATCAAGGTACCAAGAGACCCAGTACTTC. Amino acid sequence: CATSRDGSRYQETQYF.

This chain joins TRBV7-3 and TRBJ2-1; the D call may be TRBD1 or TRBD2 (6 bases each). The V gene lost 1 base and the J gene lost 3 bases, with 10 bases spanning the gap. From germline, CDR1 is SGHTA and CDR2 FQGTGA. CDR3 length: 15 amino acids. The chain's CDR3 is CASSLMGGDYNEQFF. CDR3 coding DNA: TGTGCCAGCAGCTTAATGGGGGGCGACTACAATGAGCAGTTCTTC.

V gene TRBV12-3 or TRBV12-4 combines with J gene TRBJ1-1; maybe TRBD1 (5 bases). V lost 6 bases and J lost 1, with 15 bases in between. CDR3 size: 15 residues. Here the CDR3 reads CASRVWGEGNTEAFF. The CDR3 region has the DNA TGTGCCAGCAGGGTGTGGGGGGAGGGGAACACTGAAGCTTTCTTT.

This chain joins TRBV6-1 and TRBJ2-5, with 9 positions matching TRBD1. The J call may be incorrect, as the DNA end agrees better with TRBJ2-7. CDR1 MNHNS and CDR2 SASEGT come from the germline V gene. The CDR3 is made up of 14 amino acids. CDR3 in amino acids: CASSPVGQGHEQYF. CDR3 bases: TGTGCCAGCAGTCCAGTGGGACAGGGACACGAGCAGTACTTC.

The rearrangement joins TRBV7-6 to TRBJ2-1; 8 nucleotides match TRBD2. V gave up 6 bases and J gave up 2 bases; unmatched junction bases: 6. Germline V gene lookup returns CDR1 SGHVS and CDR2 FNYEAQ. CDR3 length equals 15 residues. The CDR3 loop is CASSLLAAAYNEQFF. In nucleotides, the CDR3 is TGTGCCAGCAGTTTACTAGCGGCCGCCTACAATGAGCAGTTCTTC.

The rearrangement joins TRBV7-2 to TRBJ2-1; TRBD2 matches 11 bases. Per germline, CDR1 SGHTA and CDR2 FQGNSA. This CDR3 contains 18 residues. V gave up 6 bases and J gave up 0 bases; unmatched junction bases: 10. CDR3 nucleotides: TGTGCCAGCAGTCTCCCCTTAGCGGGAGGGTACTCCTACAATGAGCAGTTCTTC. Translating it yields CASSLPLAGGYSYNEQFF.

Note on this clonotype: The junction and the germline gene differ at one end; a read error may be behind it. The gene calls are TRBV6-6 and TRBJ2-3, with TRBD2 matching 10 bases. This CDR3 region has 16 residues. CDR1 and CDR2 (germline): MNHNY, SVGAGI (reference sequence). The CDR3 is CASSRASGGGSDAQYF. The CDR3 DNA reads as TGTGCCAGCAGTCGTGCTAGCGGGGGAGGTTCAGATGCGCAGTATTTT.

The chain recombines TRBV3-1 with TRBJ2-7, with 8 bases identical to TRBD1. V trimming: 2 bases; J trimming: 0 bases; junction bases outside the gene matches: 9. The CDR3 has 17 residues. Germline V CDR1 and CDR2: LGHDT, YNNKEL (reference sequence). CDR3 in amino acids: CASSQFPGQASSYEQYF. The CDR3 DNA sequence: TGTGCCAGCAGCCAATTCCCGGGACAGGCTAGCTCCTACGAGCAGTACTTC.

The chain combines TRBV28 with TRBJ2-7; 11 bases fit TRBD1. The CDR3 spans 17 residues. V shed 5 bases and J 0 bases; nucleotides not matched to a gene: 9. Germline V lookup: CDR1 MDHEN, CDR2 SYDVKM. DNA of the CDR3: TGTGCCAGCAGTGAACCGCCGGGGACAGGGGGCTCCTACGAGCAGTACTTC. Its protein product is CASSEPPGTGGSYEQYF.

The CDR3 DNA is TGCGCCAGCAGCTTGGGAGCGGGGCTCAAGGGCAATGAGCAGTTCTTC. Its protein is CASSLGAGLKGNEQFF. The V call is TRBV5-1, the J call TRBJ2-1; 7 nucleotides match TRBD2. In germline, CDR1 is SGHRS, CDR2 YFSETQ. V was pared by 0 bases and J by 6 bases, with 9 bases of the junction left unmatched. The CDR3 loop spans 16 amino acids.

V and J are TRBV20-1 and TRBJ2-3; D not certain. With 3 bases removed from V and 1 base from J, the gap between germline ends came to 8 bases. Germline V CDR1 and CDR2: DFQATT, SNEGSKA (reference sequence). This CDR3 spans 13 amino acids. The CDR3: CSASHQGTDTQYF. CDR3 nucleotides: TGCAGTGCTAGCCACCAGGGCACAGATACGCAGTATTTT.

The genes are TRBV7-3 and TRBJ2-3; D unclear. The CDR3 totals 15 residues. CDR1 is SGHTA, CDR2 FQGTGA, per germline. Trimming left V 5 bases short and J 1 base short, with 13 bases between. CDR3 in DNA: TGTGCCAGCAGCCCCCAGGCCGGCGGCACAGATACGCAGTATTTT. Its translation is CASSPQAGGTDTQYF.

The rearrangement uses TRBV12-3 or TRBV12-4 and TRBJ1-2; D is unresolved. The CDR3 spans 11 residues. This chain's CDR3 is CATGWNYGYTF. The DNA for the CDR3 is TGTGCAACCGGGTGGAACTATGGCTACACCTTC.

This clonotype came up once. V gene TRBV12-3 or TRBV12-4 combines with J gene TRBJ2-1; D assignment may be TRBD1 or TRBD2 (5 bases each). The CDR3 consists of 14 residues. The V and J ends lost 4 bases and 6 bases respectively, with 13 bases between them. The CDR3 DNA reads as TGTGCCAGCAGTTCCTGGACTGGGGCCAATGAGCAGTTCTTC. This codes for CASSSWTGANEQFF.

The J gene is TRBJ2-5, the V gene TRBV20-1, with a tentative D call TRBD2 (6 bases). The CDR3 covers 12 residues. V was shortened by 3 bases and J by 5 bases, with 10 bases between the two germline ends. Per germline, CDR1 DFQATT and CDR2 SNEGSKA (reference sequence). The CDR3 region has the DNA TGCAGTGCTAGTGTCGGGAGCGAGACCCAGTACTTC. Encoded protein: CSASVGSETQYF.

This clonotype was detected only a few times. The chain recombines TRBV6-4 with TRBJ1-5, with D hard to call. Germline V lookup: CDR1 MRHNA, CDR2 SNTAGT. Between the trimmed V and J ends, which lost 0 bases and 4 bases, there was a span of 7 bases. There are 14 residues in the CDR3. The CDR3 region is CASSDSIENQPQHF. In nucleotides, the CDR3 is TGTGCCAGCAGTGACTCGATTGAGAATCAGCCCCAGCATTTT.

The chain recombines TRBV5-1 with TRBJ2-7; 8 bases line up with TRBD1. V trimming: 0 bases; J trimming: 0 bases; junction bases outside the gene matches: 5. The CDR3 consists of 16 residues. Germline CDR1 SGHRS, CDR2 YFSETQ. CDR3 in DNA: TGCGCCAGCAGCTTGGGACAGGGGAAGAGCTCCTACGAGCAGTACTTC. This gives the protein CASSLGQGKSSYEQYF.

For the CDR3, the DNA is TGTGCTAGTCCAGGGACAGCCCCTAACTATGGCTACACCTTC. This sequence encodes CASPGTAPNYGYTF. This rearrangement joins TRBV12-5 to TRBJ1-2; the match to TRBD1 covers 7 bases. J was trimmed by 0 bases and V by 8 bases; bases with no gene match: 6. Germline V gene lookup returns CDR1 LGHNT and CDR2 FRNRAP. The CDR3 covers 14 residues.

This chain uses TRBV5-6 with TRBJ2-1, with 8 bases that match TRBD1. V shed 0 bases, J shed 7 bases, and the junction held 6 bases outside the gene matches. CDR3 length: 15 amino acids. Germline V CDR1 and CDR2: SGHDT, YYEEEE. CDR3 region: CASSLDTGGRNEQFF. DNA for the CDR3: TGTGCCAGCAGCTTGGATACAGGGGGTAGGAATGAGCAGTTCTTC.

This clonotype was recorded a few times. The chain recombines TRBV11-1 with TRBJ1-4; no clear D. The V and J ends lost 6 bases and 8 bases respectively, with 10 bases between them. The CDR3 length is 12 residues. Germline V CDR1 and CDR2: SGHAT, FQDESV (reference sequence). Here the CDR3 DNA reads TGTGCCAGCAGGAACGCCCACGAAAAACTGTTTTTT. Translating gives CASRNAHEKLFF. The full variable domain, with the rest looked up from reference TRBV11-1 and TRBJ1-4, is EAEVAQSPRYKITEKSQAVAFWCDPISGHATLYWYRQILGQGPELLVQFQDESVVDDSQLPKDRFSAERLKGVDSTLKIQPAELGDSAMYLCASRNAHEKLFFGSGTQLSVL.

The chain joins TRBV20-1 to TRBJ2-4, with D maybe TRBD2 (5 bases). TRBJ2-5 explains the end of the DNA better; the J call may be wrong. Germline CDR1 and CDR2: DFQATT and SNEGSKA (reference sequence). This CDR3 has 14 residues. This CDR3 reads CSARDPGWGETQYF. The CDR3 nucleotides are TGCAGTGCTAGAGATCCGGGATGGGGAGAGACCCAGTACTTC.

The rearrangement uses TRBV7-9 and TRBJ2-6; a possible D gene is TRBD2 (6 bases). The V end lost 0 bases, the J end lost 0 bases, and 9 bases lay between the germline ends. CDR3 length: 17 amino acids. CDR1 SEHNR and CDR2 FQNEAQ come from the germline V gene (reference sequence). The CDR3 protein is CASSLAPGDSGANVLTF. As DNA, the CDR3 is TGTGCCAGCAGCTTAGCGCCGGGGGACTCTGGGGCCAACGTCCTGACTTTC. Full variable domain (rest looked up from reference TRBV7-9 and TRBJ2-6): DTGVSQNPRHKITKRGQNVTFRCDPISEHNRLYWYRQTLGQGPEFLTYFQNEAQLEKSRLLSDRFSAERPKGSFSTLEIQRTEQGDSAMYLCASSLAPGDSGANVLTFGAGSRLTVL.

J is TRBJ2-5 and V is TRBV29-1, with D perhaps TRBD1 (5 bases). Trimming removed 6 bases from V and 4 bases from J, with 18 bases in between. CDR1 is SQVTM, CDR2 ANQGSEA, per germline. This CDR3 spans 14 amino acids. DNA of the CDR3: TGCAGCGTCGCTGCGGACACCCAAGGAGAGACCCAGTACTTC. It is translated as CSVAADTQGETQYF.

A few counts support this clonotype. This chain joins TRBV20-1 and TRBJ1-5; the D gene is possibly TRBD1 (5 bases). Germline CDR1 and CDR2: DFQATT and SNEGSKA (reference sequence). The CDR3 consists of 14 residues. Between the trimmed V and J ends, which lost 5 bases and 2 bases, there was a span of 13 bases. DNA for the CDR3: TGCAGTGCTGCCGGGACGGCTGGCAATCAGCCCCAGCATTTT. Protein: CSAAGTAGNQPQHF.